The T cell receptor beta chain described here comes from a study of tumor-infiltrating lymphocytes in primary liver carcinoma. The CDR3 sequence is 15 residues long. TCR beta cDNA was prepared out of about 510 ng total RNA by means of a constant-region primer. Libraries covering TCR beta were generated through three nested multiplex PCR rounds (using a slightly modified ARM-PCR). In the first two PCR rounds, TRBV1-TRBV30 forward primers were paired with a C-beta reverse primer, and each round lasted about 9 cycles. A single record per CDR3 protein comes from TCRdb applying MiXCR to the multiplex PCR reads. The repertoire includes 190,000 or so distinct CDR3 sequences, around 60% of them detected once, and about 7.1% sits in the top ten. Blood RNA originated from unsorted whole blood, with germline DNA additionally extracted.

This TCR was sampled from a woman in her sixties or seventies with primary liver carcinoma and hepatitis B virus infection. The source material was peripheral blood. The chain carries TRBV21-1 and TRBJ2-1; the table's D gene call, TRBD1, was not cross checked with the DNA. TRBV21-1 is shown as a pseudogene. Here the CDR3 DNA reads TGTGCCAGCACCCCCCTAGGGCGGGGGACAAGTGAGCAGTTCTTC. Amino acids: CASTPLGRGTSEQFF.